This T cell receptor (beta chain) was identified during a study of shared clonotypes between healthy human individuals. Findings of the study overall: Some clonotypes were shared by all four sorted-subset donors, while others were not shared. The non-shared ones had lower generation probabilities than the shared ones.

Profiled with immunoSEQ multiplex PCR; TCRdb holds only in-frame clones, not every one. The sample carries about 2,200,000 clones, more than 85% recorded once. Naive CD8 isolation took CD45RO-negative cells positively selected for CCR7 and excluded terminally differentiated effector memory CD45RA+ cells. In regard to this clone: The antigen remains undetermined.

Trimming at V came to 4 bases and at J to 6 bases, leaving 15 bases not matched to a gene. The CDR3 has 16 amino acids. Germline loops: CDR1 LNHDA, CDR2 SQIVND (reference sequence). This rearrangement joins TRBV19 to TRBJ2-7, with 7 bases lining up with TRBD2. This receptor was identified in a man aged 18 to 29 in good health. Some clones in this sample may be carry-over from other donors' samples. The sample comprised naive CD8+ T cells from PBMCs. The CDR3 DNA reads as TGTGCCAGTAGTAAGGCCCCCCGGGAGGAATTTGGCGAGCAGTACTTC. Amino acids: CASSKAPREEFGEQYF.